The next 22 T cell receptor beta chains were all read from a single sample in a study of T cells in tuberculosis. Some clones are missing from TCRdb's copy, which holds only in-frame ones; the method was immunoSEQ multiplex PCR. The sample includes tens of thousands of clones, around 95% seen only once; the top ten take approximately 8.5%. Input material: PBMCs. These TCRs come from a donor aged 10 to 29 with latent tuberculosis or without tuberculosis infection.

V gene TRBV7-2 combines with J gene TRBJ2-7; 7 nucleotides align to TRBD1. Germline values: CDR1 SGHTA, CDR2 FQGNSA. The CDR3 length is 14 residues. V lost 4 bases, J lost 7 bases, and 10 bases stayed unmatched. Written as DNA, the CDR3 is TGTGCCAGCAGCTCTACGACAGGGCCTAGAGAGCAGTACTTC. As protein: CASSSTTGPREQYF.

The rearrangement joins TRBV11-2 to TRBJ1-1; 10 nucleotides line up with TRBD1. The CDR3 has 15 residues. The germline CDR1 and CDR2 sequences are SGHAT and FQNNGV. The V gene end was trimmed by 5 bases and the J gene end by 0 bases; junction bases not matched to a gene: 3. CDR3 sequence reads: CASSPGQGVNTEAFF. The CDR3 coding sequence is TGTGCCAGCAGCCCAGGACAGGGGGTGAACACTGAAGCTTTCTTT. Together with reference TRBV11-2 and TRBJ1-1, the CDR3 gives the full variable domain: EAGVAQSPRYKIIEKRQSVAFWCNPISGHATLYWYQQILGQGPKLLIQFQNNGVVDDSQLPKDRFSAERLKGVDSTLKIQPAKLEDSAVYLCASSPGQGVNTEAFFGQGTRLTVV.

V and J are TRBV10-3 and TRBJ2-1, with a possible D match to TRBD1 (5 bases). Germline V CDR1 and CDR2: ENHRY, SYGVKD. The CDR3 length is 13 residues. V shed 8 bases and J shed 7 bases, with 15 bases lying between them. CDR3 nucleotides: TGTGCCATCCACCAAGACAGTGCAAATGAGCAGTTCTTC. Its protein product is CAIHQDSANEQFF.

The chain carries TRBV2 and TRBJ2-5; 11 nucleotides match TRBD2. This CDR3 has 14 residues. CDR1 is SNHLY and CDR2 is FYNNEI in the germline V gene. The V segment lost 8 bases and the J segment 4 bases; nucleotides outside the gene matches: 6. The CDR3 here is CASGSGGARETQYF. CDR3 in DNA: TGTGCCAGCGGTAGCGGGGGGGCCAGAGAGACCCAGTACTTC. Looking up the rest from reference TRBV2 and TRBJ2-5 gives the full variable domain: EPEVTQTPSHQVTQMGQEVILRCVPISNHLYFYWYRQILGQKVEFLVSFYNNEISEKSEIFDDQFSVERPDGSNFTLKIRSTKLEDSAMYFCASGSGGARETQYFGPGTRLLVL.

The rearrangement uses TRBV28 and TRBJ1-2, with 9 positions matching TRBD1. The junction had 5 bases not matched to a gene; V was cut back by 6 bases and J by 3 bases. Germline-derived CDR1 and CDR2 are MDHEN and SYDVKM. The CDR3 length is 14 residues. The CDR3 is CASRVDRGDYGYTF. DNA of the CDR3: TGTGCCAGCAGGGTGGACAGGGGCGACTATGGCTACACCTTC.

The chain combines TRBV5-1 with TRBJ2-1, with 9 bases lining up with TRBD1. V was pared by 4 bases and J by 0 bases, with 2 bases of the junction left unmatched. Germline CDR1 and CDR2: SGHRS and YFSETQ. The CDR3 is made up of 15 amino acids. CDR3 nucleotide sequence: TGCGCCAGCAGCGGGACAGGGATCTCCTACAATGAGCAGTTCTTC. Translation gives CASSGTGISYNEQFF.

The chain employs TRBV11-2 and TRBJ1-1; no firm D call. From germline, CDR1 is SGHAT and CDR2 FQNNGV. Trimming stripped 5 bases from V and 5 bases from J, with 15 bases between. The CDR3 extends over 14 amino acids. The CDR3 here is CASSPMGGSTEAFF. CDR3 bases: TGTGCCAGCAGCCCTATGGGAGGGTCGACTGAAGCTTTCTTT.

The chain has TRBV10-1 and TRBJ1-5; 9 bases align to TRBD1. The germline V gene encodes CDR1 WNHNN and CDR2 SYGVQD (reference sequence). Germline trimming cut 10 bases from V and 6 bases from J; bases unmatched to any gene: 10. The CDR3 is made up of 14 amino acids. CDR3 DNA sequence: TGCGCCACCCCGGACAGGGGAAGCGTTCAGCCCCAGCATTTT. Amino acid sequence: CATPDRGSVQPQHF.

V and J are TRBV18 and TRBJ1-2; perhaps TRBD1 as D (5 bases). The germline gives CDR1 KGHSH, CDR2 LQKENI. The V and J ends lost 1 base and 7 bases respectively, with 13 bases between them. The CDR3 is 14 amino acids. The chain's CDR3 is CASSPQGIRSGYTF. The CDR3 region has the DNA TGTGCCAGCTCACCACAGGGGATACGAAGTGGCTACACCTTC.

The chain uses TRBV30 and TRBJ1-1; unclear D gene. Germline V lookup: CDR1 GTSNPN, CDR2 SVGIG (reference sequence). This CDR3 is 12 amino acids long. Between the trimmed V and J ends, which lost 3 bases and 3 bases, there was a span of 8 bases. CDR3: CAWRPEDTEAFF. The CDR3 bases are TGTGCCTGGAGGCCCGAGGACACTGAAGCTTTCTTT. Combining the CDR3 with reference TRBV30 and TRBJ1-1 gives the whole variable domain SQTIHQWPATLVQPVGSPLSLECTVEGTSNPNLYWYRQAAGRGLQLLFYSVGIGQISSEVPQNLSASRPQDRQFILSSKKLLLSDSGFYLCAWRPEDTEAFFGQGTRLTVV.

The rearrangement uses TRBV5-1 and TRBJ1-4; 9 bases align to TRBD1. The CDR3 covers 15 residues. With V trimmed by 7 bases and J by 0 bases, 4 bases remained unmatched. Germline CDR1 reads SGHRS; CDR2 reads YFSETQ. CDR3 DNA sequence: TGCGCCAGCCAAACAGGGGGCACAACTAATGAAAAACTGTTTTTT. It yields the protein CASQTGGTTNEKLFF. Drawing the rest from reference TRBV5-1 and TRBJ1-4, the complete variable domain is KAGVTQTPRYLIKTRGQQVTLSCSPISGHRSVSWYQQTPGQGLQFLFEYFSETQRNKGNFPGRFSGRQFSNSRSEMNVSTLELGDSALYLCASQTGGTTNEKLFFGSGTQLSVL.

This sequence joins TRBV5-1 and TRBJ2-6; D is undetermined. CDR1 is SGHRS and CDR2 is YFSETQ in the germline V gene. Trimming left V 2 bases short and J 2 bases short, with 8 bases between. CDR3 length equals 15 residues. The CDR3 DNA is TGCGCCAGCAGCTTAGAACAACCTGGGGCCAACGTCCTGACTTTC. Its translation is CASSLEQPGANVLTF.

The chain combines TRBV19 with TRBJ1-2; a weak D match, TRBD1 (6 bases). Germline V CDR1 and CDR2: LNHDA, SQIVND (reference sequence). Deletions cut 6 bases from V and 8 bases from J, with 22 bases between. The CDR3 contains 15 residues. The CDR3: CASSPPYATGSGYTF. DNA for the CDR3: TGTGCCAGTAGCCCTCCCTACGCCACAGGGTCGGGCTACACCTTC.

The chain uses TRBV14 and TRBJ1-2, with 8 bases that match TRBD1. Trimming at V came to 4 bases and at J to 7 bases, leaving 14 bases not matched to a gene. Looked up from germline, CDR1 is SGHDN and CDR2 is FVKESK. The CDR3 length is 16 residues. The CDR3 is CASSRFVTGDKSGYTF. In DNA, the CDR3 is TGTGCCAGCAGCCGTTTTGTGACAGGGGACAAGAGTGGCTACACCTTC.

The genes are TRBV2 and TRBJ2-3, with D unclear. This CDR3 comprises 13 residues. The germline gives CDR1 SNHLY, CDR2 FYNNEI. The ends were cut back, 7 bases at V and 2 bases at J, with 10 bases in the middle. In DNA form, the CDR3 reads TGTGCCAGCATGGCCCGGGTCACAGATACGCAGTATTTT. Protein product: CASMARVTDTQYF.

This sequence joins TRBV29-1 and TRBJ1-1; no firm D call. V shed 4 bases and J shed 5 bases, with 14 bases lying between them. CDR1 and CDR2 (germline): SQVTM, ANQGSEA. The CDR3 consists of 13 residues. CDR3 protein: CSVAPGGGTEAFF. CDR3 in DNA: TGCAGCGTTGCACCCGGCGGAGGGACTGAAGCTTTCTTT.

CDR3 region: CASSLDSGYGYTF. Written as DNA, the CDR3 is TGCGCCAGCAGCTTGGACAGCGGCTATGGCTACACCTTC. The chain joins TRBV5-1 to TRBJ1-2; D is uncertain. Trimming cost V 0 bases and J 4 bases, with 7 bases left between them. Germline assignment: CDR1 SGHRS and CDR2 YFSETQ. CDR3 length: 13 amino acids.

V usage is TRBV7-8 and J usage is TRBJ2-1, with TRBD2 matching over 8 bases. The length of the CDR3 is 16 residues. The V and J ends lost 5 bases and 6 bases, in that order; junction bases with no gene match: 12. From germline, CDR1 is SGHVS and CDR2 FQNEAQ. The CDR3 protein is CASSRLLTGGLNEQFF. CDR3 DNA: TGTGCCAGCAGCCGTCTCTTAACGGGGGGGCTCAATGAGCAGTTCTTC.

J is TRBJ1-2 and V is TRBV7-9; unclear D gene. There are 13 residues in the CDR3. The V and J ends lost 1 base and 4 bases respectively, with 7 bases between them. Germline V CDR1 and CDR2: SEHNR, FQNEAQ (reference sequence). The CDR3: CASSLGGPYGYTF. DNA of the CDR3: TGTGCCAGCAGCTTAGGCGGGCCCTATGGCTACACCTTC.

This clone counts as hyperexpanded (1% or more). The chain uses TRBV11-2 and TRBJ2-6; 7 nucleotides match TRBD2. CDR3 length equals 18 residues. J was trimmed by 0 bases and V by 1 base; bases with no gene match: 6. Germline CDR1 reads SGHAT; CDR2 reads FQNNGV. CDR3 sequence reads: CASSLGEGWSSGANVLTF. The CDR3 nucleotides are TGTGCCAGCAGCTTAGGGGAGGGGTGGTCCTCTGGGGCCAACGTCCTGACTTTC.

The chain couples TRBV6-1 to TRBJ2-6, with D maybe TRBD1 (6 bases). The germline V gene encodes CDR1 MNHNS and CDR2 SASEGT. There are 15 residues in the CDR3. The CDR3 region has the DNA TGTTCGTCCGGGGACATCAGCTCTGGGGCCAACGTCCTGACTTTC. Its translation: CSSGDISSGANVLTF.

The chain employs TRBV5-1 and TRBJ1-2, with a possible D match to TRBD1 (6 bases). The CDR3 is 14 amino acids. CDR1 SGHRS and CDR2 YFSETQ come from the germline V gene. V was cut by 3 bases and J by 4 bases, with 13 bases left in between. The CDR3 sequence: CASSSGESPYGYTF. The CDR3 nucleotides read TGCGCCAGCAGCTCAGGGGAATCGCCCTATGGCTACACCTTC.